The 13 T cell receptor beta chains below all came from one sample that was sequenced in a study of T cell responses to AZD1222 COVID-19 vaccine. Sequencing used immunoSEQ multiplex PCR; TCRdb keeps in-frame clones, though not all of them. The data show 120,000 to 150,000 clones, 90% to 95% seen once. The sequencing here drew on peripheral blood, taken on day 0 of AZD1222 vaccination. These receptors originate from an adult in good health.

DNA for the CDR3: TGTGCCAGTAGTATGACTAGCGGGAGGGCCGAGGGTGAGCAGTTCTTC. It codes for CASSMTSGRAEGEQFF. This chain connects TRBV19 to TRBJ2-1, with 14 bases that match TRBD2. V lost 3 bases to trimming and J lost 9 bases; unmatched junction nucleotides: 7. The CDR3 has 16 amino acids. Germline V gene sequence: CDR1 LNHDA, CDR2 SQIVND (reference sequence).

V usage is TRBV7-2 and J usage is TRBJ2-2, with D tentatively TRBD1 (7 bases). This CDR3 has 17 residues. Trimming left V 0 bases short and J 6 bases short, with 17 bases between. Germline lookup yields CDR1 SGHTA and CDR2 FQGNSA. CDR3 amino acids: CASSLAAPGGLAGELFF. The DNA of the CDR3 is TGTGCCAGCAGCTTAGCGGCCCCAGGGGGGCTGGCCGGGGAGCTGTTTTTT.

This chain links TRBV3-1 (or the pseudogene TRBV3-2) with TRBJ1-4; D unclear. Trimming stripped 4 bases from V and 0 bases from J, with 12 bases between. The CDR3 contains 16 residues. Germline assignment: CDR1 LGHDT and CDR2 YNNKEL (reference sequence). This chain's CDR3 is CASSLDPFATNEKLFF. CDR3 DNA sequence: TGTGCCAGCAGCCTGGACCCTTTTGCAACTAATGAAAAACTGTTTTTT.

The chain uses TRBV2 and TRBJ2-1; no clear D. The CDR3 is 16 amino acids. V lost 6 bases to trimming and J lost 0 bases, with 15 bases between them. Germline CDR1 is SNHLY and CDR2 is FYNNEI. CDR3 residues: CASSRLAVSSYNEQFF. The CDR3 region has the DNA TGTGCCAGCAGCCGACTGGCGGTGAGCTCCTACAATGAGCAGTTCTTC.

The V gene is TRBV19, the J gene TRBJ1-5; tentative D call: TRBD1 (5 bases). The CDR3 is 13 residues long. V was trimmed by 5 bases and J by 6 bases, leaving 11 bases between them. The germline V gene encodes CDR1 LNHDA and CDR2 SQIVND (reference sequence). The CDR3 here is CASSEGGGQPQHF. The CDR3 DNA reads TGTGCCAGTAGTGAAGGTGGGGGTCAGCCCCAGCATTTT.

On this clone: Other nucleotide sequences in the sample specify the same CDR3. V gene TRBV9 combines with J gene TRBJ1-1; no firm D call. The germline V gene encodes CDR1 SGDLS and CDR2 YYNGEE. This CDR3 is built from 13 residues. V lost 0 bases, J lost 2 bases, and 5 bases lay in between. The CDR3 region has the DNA TGTGCCAGCAGCGTAGATGAAAACACTGAAGCTTTCTTT. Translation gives CASSVDENTEAFF.

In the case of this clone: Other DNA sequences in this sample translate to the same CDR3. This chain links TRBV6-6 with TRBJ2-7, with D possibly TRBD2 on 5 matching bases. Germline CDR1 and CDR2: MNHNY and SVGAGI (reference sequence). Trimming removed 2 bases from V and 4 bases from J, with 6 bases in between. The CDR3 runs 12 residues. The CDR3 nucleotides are TGTGCCAGCAGTTACGAGGGATACGAGCAGTACTTC. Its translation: CASSYEGYEQYF.

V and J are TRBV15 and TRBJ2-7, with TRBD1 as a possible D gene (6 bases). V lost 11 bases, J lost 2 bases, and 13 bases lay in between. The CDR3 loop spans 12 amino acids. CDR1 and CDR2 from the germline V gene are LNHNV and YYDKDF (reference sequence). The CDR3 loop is CASARQAYEQYF. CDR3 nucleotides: TGTGCCTCCGCGCGACAGGCCTACGAGCAGTACTTC. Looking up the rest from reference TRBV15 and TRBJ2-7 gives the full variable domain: DAMVIQNPRYQVTQFGKPVTLSCSQTLNHNVMYWYQQKSSQAPKLLFHYYDKDFNNEADTPDNFQSRRPNTSFCFLDIRSPGLGDTAMYLCASARQAYEQYFGPGTRLTVT.

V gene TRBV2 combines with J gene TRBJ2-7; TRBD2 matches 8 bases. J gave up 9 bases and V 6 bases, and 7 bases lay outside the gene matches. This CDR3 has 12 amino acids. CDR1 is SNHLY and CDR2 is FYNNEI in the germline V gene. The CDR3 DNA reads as TGTGCCAGCAGAGTCGGGGGGGACGCGCAGTACTTC. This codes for CASRVGGDAQYF.

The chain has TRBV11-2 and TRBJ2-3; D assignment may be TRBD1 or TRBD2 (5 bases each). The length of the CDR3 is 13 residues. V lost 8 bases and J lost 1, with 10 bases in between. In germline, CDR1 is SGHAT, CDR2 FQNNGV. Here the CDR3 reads CASRVGGTDTQYF. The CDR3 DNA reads TGTGCCAGCCGCGTGGGGGGCACAGATACGCAGTATTTT.

CDR3 nucleotides: TGTGCCAGCAGTTTAGGTCAGGGTTTTCGGGAAAAACTGTTTTTT. Translated: CASSLGQGFREKLFF. V and J are TRBV28 and TRBJ1-4; D is possibly TRBD1 (5 bases). Germline-derived CDR1 and CDR2 are MDHEN and SYDVKM. The CDR3 contains 15 residues. Trimming pared 2 bases from V and 8 bases from J, leaving 15 bases between.

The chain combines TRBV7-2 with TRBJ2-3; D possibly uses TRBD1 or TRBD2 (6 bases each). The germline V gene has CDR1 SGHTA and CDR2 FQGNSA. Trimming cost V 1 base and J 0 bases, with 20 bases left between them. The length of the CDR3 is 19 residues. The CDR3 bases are TGTGCCAGCAGCTTAGAGGGGGGCCTTGGCGGAGGGAGCACAGATACGCAGTATTTT. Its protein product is CASSLEGGLGGGSTDTQYF.

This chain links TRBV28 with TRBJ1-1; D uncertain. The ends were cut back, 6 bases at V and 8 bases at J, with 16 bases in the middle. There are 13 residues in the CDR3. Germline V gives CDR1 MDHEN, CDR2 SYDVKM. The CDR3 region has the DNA TGTGCCAGCAGCCTCGGACCCACTGGGGAAGCTTTCTTT. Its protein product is CASSLGPTGEAFF.